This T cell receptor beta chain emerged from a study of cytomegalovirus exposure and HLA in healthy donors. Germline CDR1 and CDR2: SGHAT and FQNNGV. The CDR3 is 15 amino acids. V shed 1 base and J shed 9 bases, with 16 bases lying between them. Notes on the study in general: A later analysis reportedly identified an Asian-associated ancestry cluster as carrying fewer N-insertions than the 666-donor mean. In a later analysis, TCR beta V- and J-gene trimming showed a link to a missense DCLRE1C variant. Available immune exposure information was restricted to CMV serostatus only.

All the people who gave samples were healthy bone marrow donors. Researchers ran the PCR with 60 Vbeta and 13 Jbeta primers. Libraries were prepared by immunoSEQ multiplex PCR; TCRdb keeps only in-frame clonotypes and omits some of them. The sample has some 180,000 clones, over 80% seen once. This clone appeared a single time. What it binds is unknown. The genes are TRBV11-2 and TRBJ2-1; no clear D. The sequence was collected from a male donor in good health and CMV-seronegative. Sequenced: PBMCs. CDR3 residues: CASSLGAPGFIEQFF. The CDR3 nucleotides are TGTGCCAGCAGCTTAGGGGCCCCAGGATTTATTGAGCAGTTCTTC.